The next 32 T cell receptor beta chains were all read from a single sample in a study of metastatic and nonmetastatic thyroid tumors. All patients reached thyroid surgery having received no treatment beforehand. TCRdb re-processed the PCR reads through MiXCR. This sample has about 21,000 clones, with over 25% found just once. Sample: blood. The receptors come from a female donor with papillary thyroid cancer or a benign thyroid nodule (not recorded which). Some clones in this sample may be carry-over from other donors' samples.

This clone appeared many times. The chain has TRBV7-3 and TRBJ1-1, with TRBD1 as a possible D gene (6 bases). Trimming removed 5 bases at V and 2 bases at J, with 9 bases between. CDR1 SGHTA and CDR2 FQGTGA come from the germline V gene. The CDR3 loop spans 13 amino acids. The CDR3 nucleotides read TGTGCCAGCAGCGAGGGACACAACACTGAAGCTTTCTTT. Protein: CASSEGHNTEAFF.

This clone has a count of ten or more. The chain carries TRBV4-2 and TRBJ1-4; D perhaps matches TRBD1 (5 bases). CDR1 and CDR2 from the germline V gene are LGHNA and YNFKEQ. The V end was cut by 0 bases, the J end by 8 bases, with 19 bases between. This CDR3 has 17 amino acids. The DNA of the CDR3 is TGTGCCAGCAGCCAAGATTGGTCTACAGGAGTGGACGAAAAACTGTTTTTT. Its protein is CASSQDWSTGVDEKLFF.

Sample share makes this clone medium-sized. The CDR3 here is CASSETGGSGANVLTF. The CDR3 DNA sequence: TGTGCCAGCAGTGAAACCGGGGGTTCTGGGGCCAACGTCCTGACTTTC. The J gene is TRBJ2-6, the V gene TRBV6-1, with a weak D call TRBD2 (6 bases). The V end lost 2 bases, the J end lost 1 base, and 9 bases lay between the germline ends. This CDR3 contains 16 residues. Germline values: CDR1 MNHNS, CDR2 SASEGT.

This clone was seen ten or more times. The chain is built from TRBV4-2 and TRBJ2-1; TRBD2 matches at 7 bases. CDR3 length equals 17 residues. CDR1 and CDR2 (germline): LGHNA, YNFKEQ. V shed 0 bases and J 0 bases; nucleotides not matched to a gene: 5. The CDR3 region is CASSQEASGSSYNEQFF. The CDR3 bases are TGTGCCAGCAGCCAAGAGGCTAGCGGAAGCTCCTACAATGAGCAGTTCTTC.

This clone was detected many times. The CDR3 DNA reads TGCAGTGCTAGCGGGAGCTACAATGAGCAGTTCTTC. This gives the protein CSASGSYNEQFF. V gene TRBV20-1 combines with J gene TRBJ2-1, with D maybe TRBD2 (6 bases). CDR3 length: 12 residues. V was pared by 3 bases and J by 3 bases, with 6 bases between. CDR1 is DFQATT, CDR2 SNEGSKA, per germline (reference sequence).

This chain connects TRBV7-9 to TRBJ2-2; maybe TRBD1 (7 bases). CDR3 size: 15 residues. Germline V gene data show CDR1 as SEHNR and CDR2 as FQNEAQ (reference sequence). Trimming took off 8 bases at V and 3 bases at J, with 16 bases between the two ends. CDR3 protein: CASGGGTDDTGELFF. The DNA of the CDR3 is TGTGCCAGCGGAGGCGGGACAGATGACACCGGGGAGCTGTTTTTT.

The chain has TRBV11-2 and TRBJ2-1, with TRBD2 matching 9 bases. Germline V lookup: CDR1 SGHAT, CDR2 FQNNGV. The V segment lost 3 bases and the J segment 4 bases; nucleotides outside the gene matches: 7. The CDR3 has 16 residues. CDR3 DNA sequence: TGTGCCAGCAGCTTTGGTAGCGGGAGACGGTACAATGAGCAGTTCTTC. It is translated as CASSFGSGRRYNEQFF.

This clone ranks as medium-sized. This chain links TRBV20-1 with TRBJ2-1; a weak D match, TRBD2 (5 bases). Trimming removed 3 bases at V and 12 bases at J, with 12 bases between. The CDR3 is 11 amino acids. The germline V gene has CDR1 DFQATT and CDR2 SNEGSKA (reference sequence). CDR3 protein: CSARQSSTQFF. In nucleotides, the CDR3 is TGCAGTGCTAGGCAGTCTAGCACGCAGTTCTTC.

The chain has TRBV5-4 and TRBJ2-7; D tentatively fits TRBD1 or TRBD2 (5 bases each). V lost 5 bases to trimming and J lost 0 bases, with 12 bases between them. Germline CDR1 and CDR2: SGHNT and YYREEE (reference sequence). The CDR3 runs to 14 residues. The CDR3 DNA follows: TGTGCCAGCAGACCCGGGACCGACTCCTACGAGCAGTACTTC. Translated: CASRPGTDSYEQYF. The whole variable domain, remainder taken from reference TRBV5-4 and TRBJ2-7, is ETGVTQSPTHLIKTRGQQVTLRCSSQSGHNTVSWYQQALGQGPQFIFQYYREEENGRGNFPPRFSGLQFPNYSSELNVNALELDDSALYLCASRPGTDSYEQYFGPGTRLTVT.

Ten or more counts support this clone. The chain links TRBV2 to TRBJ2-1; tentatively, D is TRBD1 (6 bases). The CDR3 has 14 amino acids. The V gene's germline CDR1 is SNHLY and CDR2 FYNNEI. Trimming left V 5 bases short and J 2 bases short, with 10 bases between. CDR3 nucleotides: TGTGCCAGCAGTCGACAGGAGACCTACAATGAGCAGTTCTTC. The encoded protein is CASSRQETYNEQFF.

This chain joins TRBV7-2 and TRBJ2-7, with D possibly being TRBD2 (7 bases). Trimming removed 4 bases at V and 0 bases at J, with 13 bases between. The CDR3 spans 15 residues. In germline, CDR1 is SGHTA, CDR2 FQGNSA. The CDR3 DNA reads TGTGCCAGCAGCTATACGGGGGGCAGCTCCTACGAGCAGTACTTC. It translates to CASSYTGGSSYEQYF.

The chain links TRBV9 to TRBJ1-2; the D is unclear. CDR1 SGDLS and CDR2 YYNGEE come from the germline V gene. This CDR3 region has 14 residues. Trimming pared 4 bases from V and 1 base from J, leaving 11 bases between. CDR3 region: CASSPFEGNYGYTF. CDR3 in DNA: TGTGCCAGCAGCCCTTTCGAGGGTAACTATGGCTACACCTTC.

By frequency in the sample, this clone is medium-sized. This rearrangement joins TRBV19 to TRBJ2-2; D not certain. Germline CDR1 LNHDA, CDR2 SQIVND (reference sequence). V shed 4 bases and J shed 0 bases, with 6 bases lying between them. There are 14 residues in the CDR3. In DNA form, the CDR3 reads TGTGCCAGTAGTAGACACCCGAACACCGGGGAGCTGTTTTTT. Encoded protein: CASSRHPNTGELFF.

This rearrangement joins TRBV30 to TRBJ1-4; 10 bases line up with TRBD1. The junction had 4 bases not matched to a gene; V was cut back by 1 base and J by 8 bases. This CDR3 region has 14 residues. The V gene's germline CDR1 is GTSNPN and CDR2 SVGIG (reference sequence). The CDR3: CAWSGQGAREKLFF. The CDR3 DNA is TGTGCCTGGAGTGGACAGGGGGCGCGGGAAAAACTGTTTTTT.

CDR3 loop: CASSPVLRAGCYYGYTF. The CDR3 DNA follows: TGTGCCAGCAGCCCCGTTTTGAGGGCCGGGTGCTATTATGGCTACACCTTC. The chain uses TRBV28 and TRBJ1-2, with D hard to call. From germline, CDR1 is MDHEN and CDR2 SYDVKM. The CDR3 spans 17 residues. V shed 6 bases and J shed 5 bases, with 25 bases lying between them.

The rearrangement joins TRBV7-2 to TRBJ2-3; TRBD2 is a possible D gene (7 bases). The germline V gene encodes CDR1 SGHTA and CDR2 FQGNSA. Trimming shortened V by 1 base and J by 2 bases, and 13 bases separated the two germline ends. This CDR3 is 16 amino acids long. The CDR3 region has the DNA TGTGCCAGCAGCTTAGGGCGGGGGCGTTACACAGATACGCAGTATTTT. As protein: CASSLGRGRYTDTQYF.

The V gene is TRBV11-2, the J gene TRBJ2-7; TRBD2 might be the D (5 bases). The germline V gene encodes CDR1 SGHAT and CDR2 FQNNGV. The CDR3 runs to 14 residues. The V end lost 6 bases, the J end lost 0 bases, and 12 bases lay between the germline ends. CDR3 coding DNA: TGTGCCAGCAGTCGGGGTAGGAGCTCCTACGAGCAGTACTTC. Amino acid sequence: CASSRGRSSYEQYF.

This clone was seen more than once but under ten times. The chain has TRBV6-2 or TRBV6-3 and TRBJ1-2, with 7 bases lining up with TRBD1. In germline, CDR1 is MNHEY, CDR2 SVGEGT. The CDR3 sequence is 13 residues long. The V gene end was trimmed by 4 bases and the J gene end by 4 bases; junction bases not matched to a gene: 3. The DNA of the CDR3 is TGTGCCAGCAGTTCGACAGGGCCCTATGGCTACACCTTC. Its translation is CASSSTGPYGYTF.

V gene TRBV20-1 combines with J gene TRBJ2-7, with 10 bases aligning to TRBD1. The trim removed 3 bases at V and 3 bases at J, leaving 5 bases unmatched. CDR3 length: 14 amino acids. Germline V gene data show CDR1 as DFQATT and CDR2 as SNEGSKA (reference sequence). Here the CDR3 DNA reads TGCAGTGCTAGTCGCGGGACAGGGGTCTACGAGCAGTACTTC. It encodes CSASRGTGVYEQYF.

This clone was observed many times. CDR3 nucleotide sequence: TGTGCCAGCAGCCGACGGAGTGAAGCTTTCTTT. Amino acids: CASSRRSEAFF. The J gene is TRBJ1-1, the V gene TRBV5-6; no definite D call. Germline loops: CDR1 SGHDT, CDR2 YYEEEE. The CDR3 runs to 11 residues. Trimming removed 4 bases at V and 7 bases at J, with 8 bases between.

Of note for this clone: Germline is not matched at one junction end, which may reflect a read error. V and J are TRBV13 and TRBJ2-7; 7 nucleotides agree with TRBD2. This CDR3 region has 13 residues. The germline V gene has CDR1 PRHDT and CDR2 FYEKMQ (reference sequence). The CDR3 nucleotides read TGTGCTAGCAGCTGGAGCGGGAACTACGAGCACTACTTC. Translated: CASSWSGNYEHYF.

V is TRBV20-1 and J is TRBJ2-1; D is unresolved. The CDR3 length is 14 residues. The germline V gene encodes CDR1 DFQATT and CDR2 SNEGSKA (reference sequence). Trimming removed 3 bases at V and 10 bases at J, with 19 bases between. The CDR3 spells CSARTPPHSEEQFF. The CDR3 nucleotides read TGCAGTGCTAGGACCCCACCCCACTCCGAGGAGCAGTTCTTC.

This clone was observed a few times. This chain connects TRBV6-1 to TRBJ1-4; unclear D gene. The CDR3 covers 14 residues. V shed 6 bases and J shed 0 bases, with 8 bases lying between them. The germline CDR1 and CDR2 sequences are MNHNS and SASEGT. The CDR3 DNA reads TGTGCCAGCAGAGCGTCCGCAACTAATGAAAAACTGTTTTTT. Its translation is CASRASATNEKLFF.

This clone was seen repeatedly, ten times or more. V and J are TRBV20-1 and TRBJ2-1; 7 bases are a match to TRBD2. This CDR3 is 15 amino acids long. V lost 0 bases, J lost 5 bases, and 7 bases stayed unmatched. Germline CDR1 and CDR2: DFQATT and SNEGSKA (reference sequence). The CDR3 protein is CSARDSRGLHNEQFF. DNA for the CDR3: TGCAGTGCTAGAGATAGTAGGGGACTACACAATGAGCAGTTCTTC.

The chain's CDR3 is CASKLSHEQFF. As DNA, the CDR3 is TGTGCCAGCAAACTTAGCCACGAGCAGTTCTTC. V gene TRBV6-1 combines with J gene TRBJ2-1; D not certain. The germline V gene has CDR1 MNHNS and CDR2 SASEGT. The V end lost 7 bases, the J end lost 10 bases, and 11 bases lay between the germline ends. CDR3 length equals 11 residues.

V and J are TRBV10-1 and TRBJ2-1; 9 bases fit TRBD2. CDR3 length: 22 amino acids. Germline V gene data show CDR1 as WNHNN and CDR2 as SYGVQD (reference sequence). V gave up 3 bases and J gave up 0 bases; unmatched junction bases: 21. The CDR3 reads CASSDRLAKLAGGYFSYNEQFF. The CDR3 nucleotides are TGCGCCAGCAGTGATCGGCTTGCTAAACTAGCGGGTGGATACTTCTCCTACAATGAGCAGTTCTTC.

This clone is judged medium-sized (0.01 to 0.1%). In DNA form, the CDR3 reads TGTGCCAGCAGTGACGGGACTGAACCCTACGAGCAGTACTTC. Residues: CASSDGTEPYEQYF. The V and J genes are TRBV6-2 or TRBV6-3 and TRBJ2-7; a weak D match, TRBD2 (6 bases). Trimming removed 5 bases from V and 2 bases from J, with 13 bases in between. The CDR3 contains 14 residues. Germline loops: CDR1 MNHEY, CDR2 SVGEGT.

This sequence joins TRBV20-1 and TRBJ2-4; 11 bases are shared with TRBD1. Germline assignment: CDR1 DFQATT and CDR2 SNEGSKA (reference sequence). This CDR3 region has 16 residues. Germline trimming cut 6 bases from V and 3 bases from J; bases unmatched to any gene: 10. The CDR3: CSARQGQGENKNIQYF. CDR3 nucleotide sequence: TGCAGTGCGAGACAGGGACAGGGGGAGAACAAAAACATTCAGTACTTC.

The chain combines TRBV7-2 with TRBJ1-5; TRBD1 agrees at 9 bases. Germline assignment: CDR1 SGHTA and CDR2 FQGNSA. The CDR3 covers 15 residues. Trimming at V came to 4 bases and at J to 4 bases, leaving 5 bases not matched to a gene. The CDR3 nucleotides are TGTGCCAGCAGCTCAGGGACAGGGTGGAATCAGCCCCAGCATTTT. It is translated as CASSSGTGWNQPQHF.

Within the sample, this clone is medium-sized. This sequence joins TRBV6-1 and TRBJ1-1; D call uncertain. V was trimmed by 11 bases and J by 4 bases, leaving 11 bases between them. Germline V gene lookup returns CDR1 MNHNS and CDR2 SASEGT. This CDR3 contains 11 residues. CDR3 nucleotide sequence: TGTGCCGCGGACGTAAGCACTGAAGCTTTCTTT. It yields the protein CAADVSTEAFF.

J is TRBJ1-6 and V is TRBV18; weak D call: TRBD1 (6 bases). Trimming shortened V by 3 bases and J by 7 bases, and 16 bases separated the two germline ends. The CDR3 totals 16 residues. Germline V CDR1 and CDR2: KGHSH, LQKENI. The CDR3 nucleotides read TGTGCCAGCTCACCTTTGGGGGCAGGGGACAATTCACCCCTCCACTTT. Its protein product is CASSPLGAGDNSPLHF.

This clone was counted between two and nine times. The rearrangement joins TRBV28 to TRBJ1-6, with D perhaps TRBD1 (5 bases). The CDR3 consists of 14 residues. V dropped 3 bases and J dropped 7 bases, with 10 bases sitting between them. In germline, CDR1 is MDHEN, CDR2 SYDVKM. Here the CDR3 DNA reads TGTGCCAGCAGTTTTGGGACGGGAAATTCACCCCTCCACTTT. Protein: CASSFGTGNSPLHF.